One and the same sample provided the 10 T cell receptor beta chains below, sequenced in a study of T cell responses to AZD1222 COVID-19 vaccine. Assay: immunoSEQ multiplex PCR; the TCRdb copy retains only in-frame clones and omits some. Altogether approximately 150,000 clones are present, 80% to 95% being singletons, with the ten largest covering 5% to 6.5%. The source was peripheral blood, collected 28 days after the second AZD1222 dose. All receptors come from an adult who received the AZD1222 COVID-19 vaccine.

This sequence joins TRBV5-1 and TRBJ1-2, with TRBD1 matching over 11 bases. Losses at the gene ends were 4 bases for V and 4 bases for J; bases not matched to a gene: 6. Germline CDR1 reads SGHRS; CDR2 reads YFSETQ. The CDR3 consists of 15 residues. The CDR3 reads CASSLGQGAGYGYTF. As DNA, the CDR3 is TGCGCCAGCAGCCTCGGACAGGGGGCAGGCTATGGCTACACCTTC. Using reference TRBV5-1 and TRBJ1-2 for the parts outside the CDR3, the full variable domain is KAGVTQTPRYLIKTRGQQVTLSCSPISGHRSVSWYQQTPGQGLQFLFEYFSETQRNKGNFPGRFSGRQFSNSRSEMNVSTLELGDSALYLCASSLGQGAGYGYTFGSGTRLTVV.

The chain links TRBV3-1 (or the pseudogene TRBV3-2) to TRBJ2-3, with 10 bases lining up with TRBD2. The CDR3 runs 18 residues. The ends lost 3 bases at V and 6 bases at J; junction bases unmatched: 15. CDR1 and CDR2 from the germline V gene are LGHDT and YNNKEL (reference sequence). The CDR3, as DNA: TGTGCCAGCAGCCAGGTACTAGCGGGACCTCGAGGGTCCGATACGCAGTATTTT. Encoded protein: CASSQVLAGPRGSDTQYF.

The count of this clone is one. The chain employs TRBV5-4 and TRBJ2-7, with 7 nucleotides matching TRBD1. CDR1 is SGHNT and CDR2 is YYREEE in the germline V gene (reference sequence). J lost 6 bases, V lost 3 bases, and 3 bases had no gene match. There are 12 residues in the CDR3. CDR3 coding DNA: TGTGCCAGCAGCTCCCGACAGGGCGAGCAGTACTTC. It codes for CASSSRQGEQYF.

This chain links TRBV2 with TRBJ2-3, with D unclear. Germline V gene sequence: CDR1 SNHLY, CDR2 FYNNEI. V was pared by 0 bases and J by 2 bases, with 12 bases between. The CDR3 length is 16 residues. In DNA, the CDR3 is TGTGCCAGCAGTGAAGCGGGGTATCCCCCCACAGATACGCAGTATTTT. Protein product: CASSEAGYPPTDTQYF.

This chain joins TRBV11-2 and TRBJ2-3; D may be TRBD1 (6 bases). The V end lost 7 bases, the J end lost 0 bases, and 20 bases lay between the germline ends. The length of the CDR3 is 17 residues. Per germline, CDR1 SGHAT and CDR2 FQNNGV. The CDR3 spells CASTRTAKTLSTDTQYF. Written as DNA, the CDR3 is TGTGCCAGCACCCGGACAGCAAAGACGTTAAGCACAGATACGCAGTATTTT.

V is TRBV27 and J is TRBJ1-4; tentatively, D is TRBD1 (6 bases). Trimming took off 0 bases at V and 14 bases at J, with 13 bases between the two ends. Per the germline V gene, CDR1 is MNHEY and CDR2 is SMNVEV (reference sequence). The CDR3 sequence is 13 residues long. The CDR3 region has the DNA TGTGCCAGCAGTTTATCGAGGGGGTACGAGCTGTTTTTT. Encoded protein: CASSLSRGYELFF.

The chain links TRBV18 to TRBJ2-2; TRBD1 matches 9 bases. From germline, CDR1 is KGHSH and CDR2 LQKENI. This CDR3 contains 17 residues. Germline trimming cut 0 bases from V and 2 bases from J; bases unmatched to any gene: 4. The CDR3 spells CASSPPGTGSNTGELFF. The CDR3 nucleotides read TGTGCCAGCTCACCACCGGGGACAGGGTCCAACACCGGGGAGCTGTTTTTT. The whole variable domain, remainder taken from reference TRBV18 and TRBJ2-2, is NAGVMQNPRHLVRRRGQEARLRCSPMKGHSHVYWYRQLPEEGLKFMVYLQKENIIDESGMPKERFSAEFPKEGPSILRIQQVVRGDSAAYFCASSPPGTGSNTGELFFGEGSRLTVL.

The chain joins TRBV18 to TRBJ1-6; TRBD1 matches 7 bases. Germline V gives CDR1 KGHSH, CDR2 LQKENI. The CDR3 runs 15 residues. V lost 5 bases to trimming and J lost 7 bases; unmatched junction nucleotides: 8. As DNA, the CDR3 is TGTGCCAGCTCAAGATCGGGACAGTTCAATTCACCCCTCCACTTT. Its translation is CASSRSGQFNSPLHF.

This chain uses TRBV12-3 or TRBV12-4 with TRBJ1-2, with 8 bases lining up with TRBD1. With 6 bases clipped from V and 8 bases from J, the junction kept 8 bases outside the gene matches. The CDR3 spans 13 residues. The CDR3 loop reads CASSLGTGGGYTF. For the CDR3, the DNA is TGTGCCAGCAGCCTGGGGACAGGAGGCGGCTACACCTTC.

This chain links TRBV4-1 with TRBJ1-2, with a possible D match to TRBD1 (5 bases). With 4 bases removed from V and 5 bases from J, the gap between germline ends came to 11 bases. The germline CDR1 and CDR2 sequences are MGHRA and YSYEKL. The CDR3 covers 13 residues. The CDR3 sequence: CASSPQTEYGYTF. The CDR3 DNA sequence: TGCGCCAGCAGCCCCCAGACAGAGTATGGCTACACCTTC.